The 20 T cell receptor beta chains reported below all come from one sample, sequenced in a study of T-cell memory formation after mild COVID-19. TCRdb used MiXCR to reprocess the 5' RACE reads, holding one entry per CDR3 protein. The sample shows hundreds of thousands of distinct CDR3 sequences, more than 15% of them seen only once. The sequenced sample consisted of PBMCs or a T cell subset sorted from them (not recorded which). These receptors were obtained from a man younger than 30 who had mild COVID-19 (a few samples of this study predate the infection). Cell type and time point are not known.

The chain has TRBV19 and TRBJ2-7, with a weak D call TRBD2 (6 bases). V dropped 9 bases and J dropped 5 bases, with 14 bases sitting between them. From germline, CDR1 is LNHDA and CDR2 SQIVND (reference sequence). The length of the CDR3 is 12 residues. CDR3 sequence: CARSRGMDEQYF. CDR3 nucleotide sequence: TGTGCCAGGAGCCGCGGGATGGACGAGCAGTACTTC. Based on the CDR3 plus reference TRBV19 and TRBJ2-7, the full variable domain is DGGITQSPKYLFRKEGQNVTLSCEQNLNHDAMYWYRQDPGQGLRLIYYSQIVNDFQKGDIAEGYSVSREKKESFPLTVTSAQKNPTAFYLCARSRGMDEQYFGPGTRLTVT.

J is TRBJ2-5 and V is TRBV7-9; D gene uncertain. CDR3 length: 14 residues. V was pared by 5 bases and J by 4 bases, with 14 bases between. The V gene's germline CDR1 is SEHNR and CDR2 FQNEAQ (reference sequence). The CDR3 spells CASSPPGWRETQYF. In nucleotides, the CDR3 is TGTGCCAGCAGCCCCCCCGGATGGCGAGAGACCCAGTACTTC.

In its sample, this clonotype was seen a few times. The rearrangement joins TRBV4-3 to TRBJ2-5, with D possibly matching TRBD2 (6 bases). Per germline, CDR1 LGHNA and CDR2 YSLEER. V shed 3 bases and J shed 4 bases, with 18 bases lying between them. The CDR3 contains 16 residues. The DNA of the CDR3 is TGCGCCAGCAGCCAGTACTCCGGGGGTACTGGAGAGACCCAGTACTTC. This encodes CASSQYSGGTGETQYF.

This chain connects TRBV18 to TRBJ2-7; perhaps TRBD2 as D (5 bases). The length of the CDR3 is 13 residues. The V end lost 2 bases, the J end lost 2 bases, and 7 bases lay between the germline ends. Germline CDR1 KGHSH, CDR2 LQKENI. DNA for the CDR3: TGTGCCAGCTCACCATCTAGCACCTACGAGCAGTACTTC. Its protein product is CASSPSSTYEQYF.

This clonotype has more than one count but fewer than ten. The chain joins TRBV12-3 or TRBV12-4 to TRBJ2-3; 8 bases match TRBD2. The length of the CDR3 is 16 residues. The trim removed 5 bases at V and 1 base at J, leaving 8 bases unmatched. The CDR3 DNA reads as TGTGCCAGCAGTCCCGGGGGGGCCTCGCGCACAGATACGCAGTATTTT. Protein: CASSPGGASRTDTQYF.

This clonotype was seen many times. The CDR3 here is CASRVTGSYNEQFF. CDR3 DNA sequence: TGTGCCAGCAGAGTTACGGGGAGCTACAATGAGCAGTTCTTC. V is TRBV6-5 and J is TRBJ2-1; D is perhaps TRBD2 (5 bases). V lost 6 bases, J lost 3 bases, and 12 bases lay in between. This CDR3 is built from 14 residues. Germline CDR1 is MNHEY and CDR2 is SVGAGI.

The chain carries TRBV12-3 or TRBV12-4 and TRBJ1-3; D might be TRBD1 (6 bases). The CDR3 consists of 14 residues. Between the trimmed V and J ends, which lost 6 bases and 4 bases, there was a span of 13 bases. This chain's CDR3 is CASRTGYSGNTIYF. Here the CDR3 DNA reads TGTGCCAGCAGAACAGGGTACTCCGGAAACACCATATATTTT.

The chain has TRBV9 and TRBJ1-4, with D perhaps TRBD1 (5 bases). The CDR3 covers 18 residues. Between the trimmed V and J ends, which lost 3 bases and 0 bases, there was a span of 18 bases. The germline V gene encodes CDR1 SGDLS and CDR2 YYNGEE. The CDR3: CASSAGTAYIATNEKLFF. DNA for the CDR3: TGTGCCAGCAGCGCGGGGACGGCCTATATTGCAACTAATGAAAAACTGTTTTTT.

The chain recombines TRBV7-9 with TRBJ1-1, with D tentatively TRBD1 (5 bases). Per germline, CDR1 SEHNR and CDR2 FQNEAQ (reference sequence). The CDR3 runs 14 residues. V was pared by 7 bases and J by 1 base, with 13 bases between. CDR3 sequence reads: CASTTTRANTEAFF. The CDR3, as DNA: TGTGCCAGCACCACCACCAGGGCGAACACTGAAGCTTTCTTT.

The V and J genes are TRBV7-9 and TRBJ1-2, with D perhaps matching TRBD1 (5 bases). The CDR3 is 13 amino acids. Trimming took 4 bases from V and 9 from J, leaving 15 bases between them. Germline loops: CDR1 SEHNR, CDR2 FQNEAQ (reference sequence). CDR3 loop: CASSSNLGDSYTF. The CDR3 coding sequence is TGTGCCAGCAGCTCAAACCTGGGGGATAGCTACACCTTC.

This clonotype has only a few counts. The CDR3 is CASSDLRAQYF. The CDR3 DNA reads TGTGCCAGCAGCGACCTCAGGGCCCAGTACTTC. The chain links TRBV6-5 to TRBJ2-5; perhaps TRBD1 as D (5 bases). V lost 6 bases to trimming and J lost 9 bases, with 11 bases between them. Germline V lookup: CDR1 MNHEY, CDR2 SVGAGI. The CDR3 totals 11 residues.

This clonotype was observed a few times. The chain links TRBV6-6 to TRBJ2-7; possible D gene TRBD2, 5 bases. The germline gives CDR1 MNHNY, CDR2 SVGAGI (reference sequence). The CDR3 runs to 13 residues. V gave up 0 bases and J gave up 6 bases, with 9 bases separating them. The CDR3: CASSYSRVPEQYF. For the CDR3, the DNA is TGTGCCAGCAGTTACTCGAGGGTTCCCGAGCAGTACTTC.

A single count supports this clonotype. CDR3 sequence reads: CASSLKGRGLGQPQHF. DNA of the CDR3: TGTGCCAGCAGTTTAAAAGGCAGGGGGCTTGGGCAGCCCCAGCATTTT. J is TRBJ1-5 and V is TRBV28, with TRBD1 identical over 8 bases. J lost 7 bases, V lost 2 bases, and 10 bases had no gene match. This CDR3 has 16 amino acids. CDR1 and CDR2 (germline): MDHEN, SYDVKM.

The rearrangement uses TRBV4-3 and TRBJ1-3; TRBD1 matches 8 bases. The V segment lost 0 bases and the J segment 1 base; nucleotides outside the gene matches: 5. This CDR3 region has 17 residues. Germline loops: CDR1 LGHNA, CDR2 YSLEER. The CDR3 coding sequence is TGCGCCAGCAGCCAAGACGCGCAGGGGGCATCTGGAAACACCATATATTTT. Its protein is CASSQDAQGASGNTIYF.

The rearrangement links TRBV7-9 to TRBJ2-5; TRBD2 might be the D (5 bases). The V end was cut by 5 bases, the J end by 4 bases, with 14 bases between. Germline CDR1 and CDR2: SEHNR and FQNEAQ (reference sequence). This CDR3 is built from 14 residues. This CDR3 is CASSHYSVGETQYF. The CDR3 nucleotides are TGTGCCAGCAGCCACTATAGCGTAGGAGAGACCCAGTACTTC.

Only a few counts were recorded for this clonotype. This chain connects TRBV7-2 to TRBJ2-1; 8 bases agree with TRBD1. Germline CDR1 and CDR2: SGHTA and FQGNSA. J gave up 6 bases and V 5 bases, and 12 bases lay outside the gene matches. The CDR3 spans 16 residues. CDR3 residues: CASSNPDWQGANEQFF. The CDR3, as DNA: TGTGCCAGCAGCAACCCCGACTGGCAGGGGGCCAATGAGCAGTTCTTC.

This clonotype was observed at least ten times. The rearrangement joins TRBV10-3 to TRBJ2-7; TRBD2 matches 13 bases. CDR3 size: 17 residues. The germline CDR1 and CDR2 sequences are ENHRY and SYGVKD. V gave up 0 bases and J gave up 3 bases; unmatched junction bases: 5. The CDR3, as DNA: TGTGCCATCAGTGAGTCTAAGACTAGCGGGGGGTACTACGAGCAGTACTTC. Protein sequence: CAISESKTSGGYYEQYF.

The rearrangement uses TRBV6-1 and TRBJ2-3; no clear D gene. Germline values: CDR1 MNHNS, CDR2 SASEGT. This CDR3 is 15 amino acids long. V lost 2 bases and J lost 1, with 10 bases in between. CDR3 sequence reads: CASSESRTGTDTQYF. The CDR3, as DNA: TGTGCCAGCAGTGAATCCAGAACGGGCACAGATACGCAGTATTTT.

This chain joins TRBV7-3 and TRBJ2-1, with D uncertain. Germline values: CDR1 SGHTA, CDR2 FQGTGA. The CDR3 spans 13 residues. V gave up 0 bases and J gave up 4 bases, with 4 bases separating them. The CDR3 DNA is TGTGCCAGCAGCTTAACACGATACAATGAGCAGTTCTTC. It translates to CASSLTRYNEQFF.

The chain joins TRBV7-8 to TRBJ2-7; D is possibly TRBD2 (6 bases). V lost 5 bases and J 4 bases, leaving 9 bases between the germline ends. Germline CDR1 SGHVS, CDR2 FQNEAQ. The CDR3 sequence is 12 residues long. The CDR3 sequence: CASSERVYEQYF. CDR3 nucleotides: TGTGCCAGCAGCGAGCGGGTATACGAGCAGTACTTC.